The sequence of this T cell receptor beta chain was determined in a study of T cell responses to AZD1222 COVID-19 vaccine. Study observations and caveats: Across spike, vaccine-associated CD4 TCRs were found, dominant at 160-218 and 743-854.

Comment on this clone: Its antigen is still unknown.

Here immunoSEQ multiplex PCR was the method, and the copy in TCRdb shows in-frame clones only, minus some. Of about 150,000 clones in the sample, roughly 90% are singletons; the top ten hold 5.5%. The germline gives CDR1 SGHVS, CDR2 FQNEAQ. Trimming left V 2 bases short and J 6 bases short, with 4 bases between. The CDR3 spans 11 residues. The chain combines TRBV7-8 with TRBJ1-1; D is unclear. The TCR sequence derives from an adult in good health. The material was peripheral blood, obtained on day 0 of MenACWY control vaccination. CDR3 amino acids: CASSLKAEAFF. CDR3 coding DNA: TGTGCCAGCAGCTTAAAAGCTGAAGCTTTCTTT.